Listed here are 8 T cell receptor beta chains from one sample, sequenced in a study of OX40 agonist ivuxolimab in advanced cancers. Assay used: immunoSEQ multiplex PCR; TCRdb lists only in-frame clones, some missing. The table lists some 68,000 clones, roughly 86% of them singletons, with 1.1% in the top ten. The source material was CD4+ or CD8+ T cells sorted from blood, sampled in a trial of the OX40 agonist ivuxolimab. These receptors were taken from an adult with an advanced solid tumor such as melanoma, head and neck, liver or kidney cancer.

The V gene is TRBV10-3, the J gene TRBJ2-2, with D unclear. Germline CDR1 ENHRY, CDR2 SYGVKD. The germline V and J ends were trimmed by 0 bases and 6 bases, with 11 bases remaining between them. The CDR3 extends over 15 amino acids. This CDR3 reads CAISESSGGPGELFF. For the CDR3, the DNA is TGTGCCATCAGTGAGTCCTCGGGCGGTCCCGGGGAGCTGTTTTTT.

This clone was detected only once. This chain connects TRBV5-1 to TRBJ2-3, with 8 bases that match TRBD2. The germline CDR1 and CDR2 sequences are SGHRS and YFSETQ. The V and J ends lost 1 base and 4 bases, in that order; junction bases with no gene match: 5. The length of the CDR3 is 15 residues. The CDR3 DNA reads TGCGCCAGCAGCTTGAACGGGAGGGCCCCAGATACGCAGTATTTT. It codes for CASSLNGRAPDTQYF.

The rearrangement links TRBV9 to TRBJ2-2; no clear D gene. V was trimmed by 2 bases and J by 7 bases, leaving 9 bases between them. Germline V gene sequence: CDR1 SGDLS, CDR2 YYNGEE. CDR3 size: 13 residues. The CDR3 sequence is CASSVLRSGELFF. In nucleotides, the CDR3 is TGTGCCAGCAGCGTTCTCAGGAGCGGGGAGCTGTTTTTT.

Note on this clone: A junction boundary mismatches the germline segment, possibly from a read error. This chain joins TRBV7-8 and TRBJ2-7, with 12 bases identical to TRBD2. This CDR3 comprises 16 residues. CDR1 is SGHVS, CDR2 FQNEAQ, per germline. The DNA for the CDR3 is TGTGCCAGCAGCCTAGCGGGAGGGCTAGGGGCGGATGAGCAGTACTTC. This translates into CASSLAGGLGADEQYF.

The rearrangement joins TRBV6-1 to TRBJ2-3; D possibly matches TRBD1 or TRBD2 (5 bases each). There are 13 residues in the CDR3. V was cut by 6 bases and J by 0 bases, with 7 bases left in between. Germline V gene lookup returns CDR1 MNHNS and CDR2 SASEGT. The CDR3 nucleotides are TGTGCCAGCAGGGGGGTCAGCACAGATACGCAGTATTTT. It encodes CASRGVSTDTQYF.

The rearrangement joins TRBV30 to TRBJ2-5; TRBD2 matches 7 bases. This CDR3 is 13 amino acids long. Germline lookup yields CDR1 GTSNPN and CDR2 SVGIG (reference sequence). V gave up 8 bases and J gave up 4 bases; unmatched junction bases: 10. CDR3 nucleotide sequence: TGTGCCCGAAGCGGGATAGTAGGAGAGACCCAGTACTTC. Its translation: CARSGIVGETQYF.

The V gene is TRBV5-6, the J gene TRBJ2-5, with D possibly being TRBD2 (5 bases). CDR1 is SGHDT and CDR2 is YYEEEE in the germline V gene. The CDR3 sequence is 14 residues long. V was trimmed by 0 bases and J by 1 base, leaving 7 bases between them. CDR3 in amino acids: CASSLAGFQETQYF. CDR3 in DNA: TGTGCCAGCAGCTTGGCGGGATTCCAAGAGACCCAGTACTTC.

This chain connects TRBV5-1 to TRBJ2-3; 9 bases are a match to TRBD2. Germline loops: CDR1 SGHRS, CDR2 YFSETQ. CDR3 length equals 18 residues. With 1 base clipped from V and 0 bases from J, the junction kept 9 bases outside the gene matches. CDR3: CASSLMTSGVTSTDTQYF. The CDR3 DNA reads TGCGCCAGCAGCTTGATGACTAGCGGAGTTACTAGCACAGATACGCAGTATTTT.